These 7 T cell receptor beta chains share one sample of origin, sequenced in a study of T cell changes during pregnancy in multiple sclerosis (dated by TCRdb to 2018 to 2020). Library creation used the immunoSEQ multiplex PCR assay. TCRdb carries this immuneACCESS record with in-frame sequences only. Its versions omit some clonotypes, under half of them owing to an unresolved V gene in the studies checked, with the rest unexplained. Across this sample there are 40,000 to 60,000 clones, with around 94% seen only once. The ten top clones hold 5.5% of the sample. This sample comprised CD8+ T cells from peripheral blood mononuclear cells, obtained before pregnancy. Every receptor here comes from a female donor with multiple sclerosis, enrolled in a pregnancy study.

The chain uses TRBV30 and TRBJ2-7; TRBD2 aligns across 8 bases. Losses at the gene ends were 2 bases for V and 5 bases for J; bases not matched to a gene: 5. CDR1 and CDR2 (germline): GTSNPN, SVGIG (reference sequence). This CDR3 spans 13 amino acids. CDR3 residues: CAWSSGSGDEQYF. The CDR3 nucleotides read TGTGCCTGGAGTAGCGGGAGCGGGGACGAGCAGTACTTC.

The V call is TRBV9, the J call TRBJ2-1, with D unclear. This CDR3 region has 11 residues. With 3 bases removed from V and 7 bases from J, the gap between germline ends came to 5 bases. Per germline, CDR1 SGDLS and CDR2 YYNGEE. CDR3 nucleotides: TGTGCCAGCAGCGCCTCTAATGAGCAGTTCTTC. The encoded protein is CASSASNEQFF. Full variable domain (missing parts from reference TRBV9 and TRBJ2-1): DSGVTQTPKHLITATGQRVTLRCSPRSGDLSVYWYQQSLDQGLQFLIQYYNGEERAKGNILERFSAQQFPDLHSELNLSSLELGDSALYFCASSASNEQFFGPGTRLTVL.

The V and J genes are TRBV9 and TRBJ2-1, with no clear D. V dropped 2 bases and J dropped 4 bases, with 13 bases sitting between them. This CDR3 has 15 residues. Per germline, CDR1 SGDLS and CDR2 YYNGEE. CDR3 protein: CASSVDLVRYNEQFF. CDR3 nucleotide sequence: TGTGCCAGCAGCGTCGACCTAGTCCGGTACAATGAGCAGTTCTTC. The full variable domain, with the rest looked up from reference TRBV9 and TRBJ2-1, is DSGVTQTPKHLITATGQRVTLRCSPRSGDLSVYWYQQSLDQGLQFLIQYYNGEERAKGNILERFSAQQFPDLHSELNLSSLELGDSALYFCASSVDLVRYNEQFFGPGTRLTVL.

The chain uses TRBV29-1 and TRBJ1-1; weak D call: TRBD1 (6 bases). The CDR3 runs to 11 residues. V lost 6 bases and J 6 bases, leaving 11 bases between the germline ends. Per the germline V gene, CDR1 is SQVTM and CDR2 is ANQGSEA. The CDR3 nucleotides are TGCAGCGTACCACAGGGCTCTGAAGCTTTCTTT. Amino acids: CSVPQGSEAFF.

The rearrangement uses TRBV30 and TRBJ2-1; 10 nucleotides agree with TRBD2. This CDR3 is 18 amino acids long. V dropped 0 bases and J dropped 0; count of bases not matched to a gene: 8. Germline V gene data show CDR1 as GTSNPN and CDR2 as SVGIG (reference sequence). The CDR3 reads CAWSVSSGSPRSYNEQFF. Here the CDR3 DNA reads TGTGCCTGGAGTGTTTCTAGCGGGAGTCCCCGCTCCTACAATGAGCAGTTCTTC.

The rearrangement links TRBV5-5 to TRBJ2-7, with 8 bases matching TRBD1. The V and J ends lost 2 bases and 2 bases, in that order; junction bases with no gene match: 3. Germline V CDR1 and CDR2: SGHKS, YYEKEE (reference sequence). The CDR3 totals 14 residues. DNA for the CDR3: TGTGCCAGCAGCTTCTGGACAGGGACCTACGAGCAGTACTTC. The encoded protein is CASSFWTGTYEQYF. Filled out from reference TRBV5-5 and TRBJ2-7, the complete variable domain reads DAGVTQSPTHLIKTRGQQVTLRCSPISGHKSVSWYQQVLGQGPQFIFQYYEKEERGRGNFPDRFSARQFPNYSSELNVNALLLGDSALYLCASSFWTGTYEQYFGPGTRLTVT.

CDR3 DNA: TGTGCCAGCGCAGAACAGGGCTACGAGCAGTACTTC. It encodes CASAEQGYEQYF. This chain links TRBV25-1 with TRBJ2-7; a weak D match, TRBD1 (6 bases). The V gene lost 8 bases and the J gene lost 3 bases, with 11 bases spanning the gap. The CDR3 extends over 12 amino acids. Per germline, CDR1 MGHDK and CDR2 SYGVNS.